A selection of T cell receptor beta chains follows, all from one sample in a study of regulatory T cells in long-lasting Graves disease. TCRdb itself ran the multiplex PCR reads through MiXCR, one entry per CDR3 protein. The data hold around 430,000 distinct CDR3 sequences, with 20% to 25% observed a single time. Sequences were derived from peripheral blood mononuclear cells (PBMCs), sampled when the disease was refractory, from a patient treated with antithyroid drugs. The receptors come from a female donor with Graves disease. Each CDR3 is given with its conserved first and last residue. D genes are given only for firm matches. Some rows mark clone size as missing; the rest say once, few, many or name a class of expanded clone.

clone size,V gene,D gene,J gene,CDR3 protein,CDR3 DNA
few,TRBV2,TRBD2,TRBJ2-5,CASFFDRTSGGVQETQYF,TGTGCCAGCTTCTTTGATAGGACTAGCGGGGGGGTCCAAGAGACCCAGTACTTC
.,TRBV4-3,TRBD2,TRBJ2-5,CASSQVGGRAVETQYF,TGCGCCAGCAGCCAAGTTGGCGGGAGGGCCGTGGAGACCCAGTACTTC
.,TRBV30,.,TRBJ1-5,CAYNQGEDQPQHF,TGTGCCTACAATCAGGGAGAGGATCAGCCCCAGCATTTT
.,TRBV9,.,TRBJ1-1,CASSPRAGLANTEAFF,TGTGCCAGCTCACCTCGGGCAGGCCTCGCTAACACTGAAGCTTTCTTT
few,TRBV25-1,.,TRBJ2-2,CASSEYMTGSFGELFF,TGTGCCAGCAGTGAATATATGACGGGAAGTTTCGGGGAGCTGTTTTTT
.,TRBV19,.,TRBJ1-5,CASSIGGTEGRPQHF,TGTGCCAGTAGTATTGGGGGGACCGAAGGGAGGCCCCAGCATTTT
few,TRBV19,TRBD1,TRBJ2-6,CASSRDRDSGANVLTF,TGTGCCAGTTCCCGGGACAGGGACTCTGGGGCCAACGTCCTGACTTTC
many,TRBV7-9,.,TRBJ2-7,CASRGETTYEQYF,TGTGCCAGCAGGGGAGAAACGACCTACGAGCAGTACTTC
many,TRBV28,.,TRBJ1-6,CASSLGSSYNSPLHF,TGTGCCAGCAGCTTAGGCAGCTCCTATAATTCACCCCTCCACTTT
many,TRBV7-2,TRBD1,TRBJ1-2,CASSLGGGTDIYGYTF,TGTGCCAGCAGCTTAGGAGGGGGCACCGACATCTATGGCTACACCTTC
.,TRBV20-1,.,TRBJ2-7,CSALINEQYF,TGCAGTGCCCTAATTAACGAGCAGTACTTC
.,TRBV6-5,.,TRBJ1-1,CASSYQLMGFEAFF,TGTGCCAGCAGTTACCAATTAATGGGTTTTGAAGCTTTCTTT